A selection of T cell receptor beta chains follows, all from one sample in a study of cytomegalovirus exposure and HLA in healthy donors. The data were produced by immunoSEQ multiplex PCR, yet TCRdb's version contains in-frame clones alone and is incomplete. The table records approximately 110,000 clones, 70% to 80% of them present only once. Source material: PBMCs. The receptors were gathered from a woman between 40 and 50 years old in good health and CMV-seronegative. CDR3s include the opening cysteine and the closing phenylalanine or tryptophan. Clone sizes are given selectively: once, few, many, or a class where the clone is expanded.

clone size | J gene | V gene | CDR3 protein
- | TRBJ2-3 | TRBV5-4 | CASSLASGAADTQYF
- | TRBJ1-1 | TRBV7-9 | CASSLVFGTEAFF
- | TRBJ2-6 | TRBV7-2 | CASSLVKGAGANVLTF
few | TRBJ2-1 | TRBV27 | CASSSTSGAYNEQFF
- | TRBJ2-3 | TRBV7-2 | CASSSLREDTQYF
few | TRBJ2-5 | TRBV7-9 | CASQAPGGETQYF
- | TRBJ2-3 | TRBV9 | CASSVAPKTGSTDTQYF
- | TRBJ2-3 | TRBV4-3 | CASSQGFSTSGRVDTQYF
- | TRBJ1-2 | TRBV29-1 | CSVVGRTTAYTF
- | TRBJ2-1 | TRBV28 | CASSLGGRVYNEQFF
- | TRBJ1-5 | TRBV30 | CAWSVTTGYNQPQHF
once | TRBJ2-1 | TRBV28 | CASSSPGQSSYNEQFF
- | TRBJ2-3 | TRBV7-2 | CASSLNGASGMDTQYF
- | TRBJ1-2 | TRBV7-2 | CASSPPGVEANYGYTF
- | TRBJ2-4 | TRBV30 | CAWSLLGELKNIQYF
few | TRBJ1-2 | TRBV28 | CASSLGTKLTDTF
- | TRBJ1-3 | TRBV2 | CASSSREGVSGNTIYF
- | TRBJ2-7 | TRBV4-1 | CASSQDRRQGAADYYEQYF
few | TRBJ2-7 | TRBV7-6 | CASSATSYEQYF
- | TRBJ1-5 | TRBV7-2 | CASTRDSNQPQHF
- | TRBJ2-5 | TRBV5-1 | CASSRNSGGEQYF
- | TRBJ2-7 | TRBV4-1 | CASSLLAGTSSYEQYF
few | TRBJ1-1 | TRBV6-6 | CASRPPGDTEAFF
- | TRBJ1-2 | TRBV23-1 | CASSHPDAGHTYGYTF
- | TRBJ2-5 | TRBV23-1 | CASSSRLAGGRIQETQYF
- | TRBJ2-1 | TRBV5-8 | CASSPELSSHEQFF
- | TRBJ2-7 | TRBV7-9 | CASSLQGYEQYF
- | TRBJ2-2 | TRBV2 | CASSYQGFRELFF
- | TRBJ1-2 | TRBV5-1 | CASAAQGGRDYGYTF
- | TRBJ2-7 | TRBV28 | CASNPPGGRSYEQYF
- | TRBJ1-1 | TRBV4-3 | CASSFGTANMNTEAFF
- | TRBJ1-6 | TRBV7-2 | CASNPGTGNRTPLHF
- | TRBJ2-5 | TRBV7-2 | CASSLAVPGLAGLETQYF
- | TRBJ1-4 | TRBV7-9 | CGGATNEKLFF
- | TRBJ2-1 | TRBV7-2 | CASSLLAGSYNEQFF
- | TRBJ1-3 | TRBV5-1 | CASSLEPGGTGNTIYF
- | TRBJ2-7 | TRBV10-2 | CASSDIGRSSYEQYF
- | TRBJ1-6 | TRBV25-1 | CASRTTSGNSPLHF
- | TRBJ1-3 | TRBV28 | CASSVPRGLGNTIYF
- | TRBJ2-5 | TRBV28 | CAGGAGGVETQYF
- | TRBJ2-5 | TRBV11-3 | CASSLARTSLQETQYF
- | TRBJ1-1 | TRBV18 | CASSHGQGKAFF
- | TRBJ2-3 | TRBV6-5 | CASSFGQLLTDTQYF
- | TRBJ1-1 | TRBV7-9 | CASRYRVGDGKAFF
- | TRBJ1-2 | TRBV7-9 | CASSLDKNYGYTF
- | TRBJ2-7 | TRBV5-1 | CASSYSGTGSYEQYF
- | TRBJ2-1 | TRBV11-3 | CASSRSGYNEQFF
- | TRBJ1-5 | TRBV4-3 | CASSQGTGRDSNQPQHF
- | TRBJ2-1 | TRBV5-4 | CASSLVAGSTDEQFF
once | TRBJ1-1 | TRBV5-1 | CASSLQGSRPRAAFF
- | TRBJ2-1 | TRBV5-1 | CASSLLGPGEQFF
once | TRBJ1-4 | TRBV6-1 | CASSEAGQSNEKLFF